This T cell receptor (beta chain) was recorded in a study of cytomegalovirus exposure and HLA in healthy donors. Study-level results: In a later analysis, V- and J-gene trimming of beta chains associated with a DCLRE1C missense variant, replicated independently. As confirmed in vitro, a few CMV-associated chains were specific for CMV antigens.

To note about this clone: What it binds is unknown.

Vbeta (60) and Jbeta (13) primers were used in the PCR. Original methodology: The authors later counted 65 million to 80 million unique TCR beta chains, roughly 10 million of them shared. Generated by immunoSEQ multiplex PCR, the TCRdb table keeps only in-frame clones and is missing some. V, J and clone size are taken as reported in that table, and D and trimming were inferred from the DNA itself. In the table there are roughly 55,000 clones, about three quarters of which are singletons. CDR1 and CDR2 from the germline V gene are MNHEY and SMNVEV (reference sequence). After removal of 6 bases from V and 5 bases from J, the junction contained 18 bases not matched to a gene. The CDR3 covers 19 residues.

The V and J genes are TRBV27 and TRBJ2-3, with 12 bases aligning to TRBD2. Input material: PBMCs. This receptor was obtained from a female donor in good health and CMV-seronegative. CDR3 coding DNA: TGTGCCAGCAGACTCTCGTCTAGCGGGAGGGCCTTCCGGCGAGATACGCAGTATTTT. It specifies CASRLSSSGRAFRRDTQYF.